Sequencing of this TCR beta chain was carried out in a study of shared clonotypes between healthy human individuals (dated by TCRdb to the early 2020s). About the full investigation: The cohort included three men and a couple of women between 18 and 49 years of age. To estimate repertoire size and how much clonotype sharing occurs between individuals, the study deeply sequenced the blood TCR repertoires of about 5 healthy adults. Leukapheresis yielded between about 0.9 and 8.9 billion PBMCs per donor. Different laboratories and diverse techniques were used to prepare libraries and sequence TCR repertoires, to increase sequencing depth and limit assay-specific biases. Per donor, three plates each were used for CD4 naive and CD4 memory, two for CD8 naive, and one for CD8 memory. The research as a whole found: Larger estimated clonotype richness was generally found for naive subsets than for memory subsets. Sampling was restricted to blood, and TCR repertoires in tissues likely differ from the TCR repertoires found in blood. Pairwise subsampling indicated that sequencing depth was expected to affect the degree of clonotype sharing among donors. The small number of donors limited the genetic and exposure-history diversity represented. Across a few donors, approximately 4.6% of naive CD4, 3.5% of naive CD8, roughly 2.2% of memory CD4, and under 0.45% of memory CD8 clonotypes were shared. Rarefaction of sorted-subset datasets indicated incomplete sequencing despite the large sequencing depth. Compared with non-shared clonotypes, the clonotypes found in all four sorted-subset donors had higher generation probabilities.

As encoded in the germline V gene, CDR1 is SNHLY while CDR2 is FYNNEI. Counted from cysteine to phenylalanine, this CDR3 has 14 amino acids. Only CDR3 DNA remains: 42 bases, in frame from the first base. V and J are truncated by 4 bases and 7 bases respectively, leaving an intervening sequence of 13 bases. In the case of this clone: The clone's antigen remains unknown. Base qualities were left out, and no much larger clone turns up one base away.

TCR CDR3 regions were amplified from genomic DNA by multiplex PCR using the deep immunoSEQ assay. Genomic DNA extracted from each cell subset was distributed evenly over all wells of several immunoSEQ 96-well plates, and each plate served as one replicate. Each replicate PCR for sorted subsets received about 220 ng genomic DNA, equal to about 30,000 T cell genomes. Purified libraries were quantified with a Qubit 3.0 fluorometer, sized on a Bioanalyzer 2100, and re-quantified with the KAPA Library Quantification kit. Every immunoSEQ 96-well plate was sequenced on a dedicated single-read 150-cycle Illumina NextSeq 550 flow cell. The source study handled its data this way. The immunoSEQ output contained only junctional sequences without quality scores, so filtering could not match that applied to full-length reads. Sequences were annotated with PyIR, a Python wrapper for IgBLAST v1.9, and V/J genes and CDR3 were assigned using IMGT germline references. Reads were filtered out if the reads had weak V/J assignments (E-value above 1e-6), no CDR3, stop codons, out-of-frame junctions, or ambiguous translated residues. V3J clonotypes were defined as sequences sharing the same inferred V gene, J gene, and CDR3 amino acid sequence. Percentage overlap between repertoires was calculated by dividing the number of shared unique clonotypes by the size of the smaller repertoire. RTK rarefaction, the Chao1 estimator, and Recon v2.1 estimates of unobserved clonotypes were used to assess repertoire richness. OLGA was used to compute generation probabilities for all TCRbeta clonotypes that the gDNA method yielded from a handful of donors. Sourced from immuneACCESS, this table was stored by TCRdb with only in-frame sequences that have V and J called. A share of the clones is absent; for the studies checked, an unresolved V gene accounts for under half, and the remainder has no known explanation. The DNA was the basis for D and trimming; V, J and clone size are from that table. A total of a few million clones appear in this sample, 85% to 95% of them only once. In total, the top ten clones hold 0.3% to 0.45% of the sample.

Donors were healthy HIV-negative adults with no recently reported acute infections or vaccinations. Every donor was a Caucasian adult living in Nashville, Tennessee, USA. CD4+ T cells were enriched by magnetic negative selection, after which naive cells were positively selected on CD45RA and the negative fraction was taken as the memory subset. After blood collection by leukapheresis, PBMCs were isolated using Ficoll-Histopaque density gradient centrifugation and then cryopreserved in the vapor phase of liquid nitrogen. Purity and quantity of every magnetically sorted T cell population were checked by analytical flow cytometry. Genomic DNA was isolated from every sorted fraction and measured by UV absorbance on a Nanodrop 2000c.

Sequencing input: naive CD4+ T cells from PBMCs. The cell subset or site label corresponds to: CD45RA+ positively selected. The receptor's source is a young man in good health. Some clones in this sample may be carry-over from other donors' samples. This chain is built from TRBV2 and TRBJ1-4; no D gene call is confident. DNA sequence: TGTGCCAGCAGTGGGACCCATTCGGGTGAAAAACTGTTTTTT. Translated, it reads CASSGTHSGEKLFF.